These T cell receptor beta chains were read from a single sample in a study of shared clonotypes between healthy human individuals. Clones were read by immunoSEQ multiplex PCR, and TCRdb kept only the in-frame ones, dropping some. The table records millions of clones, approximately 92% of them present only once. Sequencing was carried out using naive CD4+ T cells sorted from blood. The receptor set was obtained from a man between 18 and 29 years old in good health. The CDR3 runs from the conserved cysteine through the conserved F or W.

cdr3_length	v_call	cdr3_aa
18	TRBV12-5	CASGPPHMTSGSTDTQYF
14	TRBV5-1	CASSSPDGQETQYF
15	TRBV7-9	CASSFPGARFYEQYF
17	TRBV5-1	CASSRIPLRGSSYEQYF
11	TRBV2	CASKSGYEQYF
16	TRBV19	CASNPGEFSYNSPLHF
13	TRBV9	CASSAAGTGELFF
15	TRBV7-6	CASSQQFGATGELFF
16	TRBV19	CASSSGGGPWYNEQFF
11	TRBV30	CAWNRQNEQFF
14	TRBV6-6	CASSLQGTLYGYTF
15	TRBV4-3	CASSQLLSNTGELFF
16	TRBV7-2	CASSLARQRGVYEQFF
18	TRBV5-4	CASSSDRDRGATNEKLFF
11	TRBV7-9	CAGGSTDTQYF
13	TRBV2	CASSRDRGTEAFF
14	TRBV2	CASSVGQGNQPQHF
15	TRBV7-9	CASSPTGTGSSPLHF
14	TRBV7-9	CASTLIRDTDTQYF
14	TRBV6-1	CASARQGSSYEQYF
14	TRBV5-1	CASSLEPYAGELFF
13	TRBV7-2	CASSSQANQPQHF
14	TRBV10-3	CAISESYRENEQFF
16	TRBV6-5	CASSYSEGTGSDTQYF
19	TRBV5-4	CASSSPGLAGAGAYNEQFF
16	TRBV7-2	CASSLSQAGGYNEQFF
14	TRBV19	CASSRGTMLYGYTF
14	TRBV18	CASSSLVLNEKLFF
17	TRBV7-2	CASSIGPSRSGANVLTF
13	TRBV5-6	CASSLPNTDTQYF
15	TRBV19	CASTLPRGSGETQYF
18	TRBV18	CASSPPMAGQRSNQPQHF
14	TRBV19	CASSPGGGSYEQYF
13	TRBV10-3	CAISLSDNSPLHF
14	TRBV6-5	CASSGRGYAGELFF
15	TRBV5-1	CASRSSGADSSPLHF
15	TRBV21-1	CASSKPGTEWETQYF
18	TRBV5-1	CASTPTGTGRLDGYEQYF
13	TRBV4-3	CASSHLQQETQYF
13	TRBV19	CASSILEGDTQYF
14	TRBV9	CASSVTSGANVLTF
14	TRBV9	CASTGTGGPDTQYF
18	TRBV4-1	CASSVPPAGGPGTDTQYF
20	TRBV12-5	CASGLLNAFSDRRYTGELFF